In its sample, the clone carrying this TCR beta chain was seen once. Antigen specificity is unknown. The PCR used 60 Vbeta and 13 Jbeta primers. TCRdb's copy holds only in-frame clones and misses some; the assay was immunoSEQ multiplex PCR. In the table there are 100,000 to 150,000 clones, roughly 79% of which are singletons. This sample was included in a study of cytomegalovirus exposure and HLA in healthy donors. The study, taken as a whole, reports: What TCR beta sequences reportedly achieved was accurate prediction of HLA-A and HLA-B alleles in most subjects.

The CDR3 runs 16 residues. Trimming cost V 4 bases and J 6 bases, with 21 bases left between them. Germline values: CDR1 MDHEN, CDR2 SYDVKM. This sequence was found in a boy aged 2-15 years in good health and CMV-seronegative. The sample comprised PBMCs. The rearrangement links TRBV28 to TRBJ2-5; tentatively, D is TRBD2 (6 bases). Here the CDR3 DNA reads TGTGCCAGCAGTTCCGGCCGGAGGGACCCTAGAAAGACCCAGTACTTC. This gives the protein CASSSGRRDPRKTQYF.